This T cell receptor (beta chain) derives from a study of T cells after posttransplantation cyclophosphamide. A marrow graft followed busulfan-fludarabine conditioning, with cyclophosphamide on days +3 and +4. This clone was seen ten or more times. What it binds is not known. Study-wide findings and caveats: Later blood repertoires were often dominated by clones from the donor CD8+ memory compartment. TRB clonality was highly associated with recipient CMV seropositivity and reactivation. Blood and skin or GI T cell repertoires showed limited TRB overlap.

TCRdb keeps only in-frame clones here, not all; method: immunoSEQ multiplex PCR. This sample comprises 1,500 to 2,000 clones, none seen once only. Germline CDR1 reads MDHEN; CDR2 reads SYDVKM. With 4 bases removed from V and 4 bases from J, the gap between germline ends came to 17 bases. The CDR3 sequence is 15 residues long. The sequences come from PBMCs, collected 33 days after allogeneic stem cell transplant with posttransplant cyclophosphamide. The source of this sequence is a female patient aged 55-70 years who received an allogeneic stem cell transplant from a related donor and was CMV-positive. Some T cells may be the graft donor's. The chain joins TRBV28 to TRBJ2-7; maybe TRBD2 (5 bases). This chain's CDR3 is CASSSPGVTLYEQYF. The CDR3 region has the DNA TGTGCCAGCAGTTCTCCCGGGGTGACTTTATACGAGCAGTACTTC.